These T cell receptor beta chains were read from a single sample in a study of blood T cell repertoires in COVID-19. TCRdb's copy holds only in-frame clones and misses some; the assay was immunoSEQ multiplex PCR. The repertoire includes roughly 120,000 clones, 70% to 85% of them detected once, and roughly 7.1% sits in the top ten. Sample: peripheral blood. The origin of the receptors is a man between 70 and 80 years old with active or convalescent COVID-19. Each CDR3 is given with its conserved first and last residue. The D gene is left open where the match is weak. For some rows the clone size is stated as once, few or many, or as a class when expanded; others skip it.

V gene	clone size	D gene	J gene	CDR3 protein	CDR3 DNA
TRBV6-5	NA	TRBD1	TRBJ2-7	CASSRGQPPYEQYF	TGTGCCAGCAGCCGGGGACAGCCCCCCTACGAGCAGTACTTC
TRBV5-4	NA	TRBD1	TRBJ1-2	CASSLGQGERSYTF	TGTGCCAGCAGCTTGGGGCAGGGGGAGAGGAGCTACACCTTC
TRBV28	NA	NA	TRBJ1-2	CASSFVGGNYGYTF	TGTGCCAGCAGTTTCGTAGGGGGTAACTATGGCTACACCTTC
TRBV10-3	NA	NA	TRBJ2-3	CATVDPPTGGTQYF	TGTGCCACCGTAGACCCGCCCACAGGCGGTACGCAGTATTTT
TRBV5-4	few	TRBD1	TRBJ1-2	CASSLRTGGDYGYTF	TGTGCCAGCAGCCTTCGGACAGGGGGCGACTATGGCTACACCTTC
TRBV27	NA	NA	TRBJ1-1	CASSSRQTVNTEAFF	TGTGCCAGCAGTTCAAGACAGACCGTGAACACTGAAGCTTTCTTT
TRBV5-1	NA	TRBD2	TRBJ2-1	CASSFGGKHNEQFF	TGCGCCAGCAGCTTCGGGGGGAAGCACAATGAGCAGTTCTTC
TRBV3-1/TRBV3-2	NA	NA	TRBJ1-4	CASSQDWGDANEKLFF	TGTGCCAGCAGCCAAGACTGGGGGGACGCTAATGAAAAACTGTTTTTT
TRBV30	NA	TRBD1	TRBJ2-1	CAWASDRGFEQFF	TGTGCCTGGGCCTCAGACAGGGGGTTTGAGCAGTTCTTC
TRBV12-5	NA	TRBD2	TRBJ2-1	CASGSGTNLFLNEQFF	TGTGCTAGTGGTTCCGGGACTAATCTATTTCTCAATGAGCAGTTCTTC
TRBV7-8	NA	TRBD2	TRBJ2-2	CASTFIPGTSSDTGELFF	TGTGCCAGCACCTTTATCCCCGGGACTAGCAGTGACACCGGGGAGCTGTTTTTT
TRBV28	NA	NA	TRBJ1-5	CASSLIRGGGQPQHF	TGTGCCAGCAGTTTAATTCGCGGGGGAGGGCAGCCCCAGCATTTT
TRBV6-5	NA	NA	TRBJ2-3	CASSRELADTQYF	TGTGCCAGCAGTCGGGAGTTGGCAGATACGCAGTATTTT
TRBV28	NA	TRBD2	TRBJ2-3	CASSLLRRTSGADTQYF	TGTGCCAGCAGTTTATTAAGGCGGACTAGCGGGGCAGATACGCAGTATTTT
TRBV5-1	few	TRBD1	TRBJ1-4	CASSPGGSDEKLFF	TGCGCCAGCAGCCCAGGGGGTTCGGATGAAAAACTGTTTTTT
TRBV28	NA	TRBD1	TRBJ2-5	CASSVPGQGQETQYF	TGTGCCAGCAGCGTCCCGGGACAGGGTCAAGAGACCCAGTACTTC
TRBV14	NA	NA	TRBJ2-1	CASTLASSGGERQFF	TGTGCCAGCACCCTCGCCAGTTCGGGGGGCGAAAGGCAGTTCTTC
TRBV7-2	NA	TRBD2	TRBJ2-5	CASSGRALETQYF	TGTGCCAGCAGCGGGAGGGCCTTGGAGACCCAGTACTTC
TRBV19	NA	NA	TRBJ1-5	CASSKQGDQPQHF	TGTGCCAGTAGCAAACAGGGCGATCAGCCCCAGCATTTT
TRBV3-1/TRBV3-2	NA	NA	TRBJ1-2	CASSRTGSGQANYGYTF	TGTGCCAGCAGCCGCACAGGGTCTGGGCAAGCTAACTATGGCTACACCTTC
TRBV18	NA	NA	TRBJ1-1	CASSPDPPRSTEAFF	TGTGCCAGCTCACCTGACCCACCCCGGAGCACTGAAGCTTTCTTT
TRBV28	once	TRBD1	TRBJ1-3	CASSSRGLGGNTIYF	TGTGCCAGCAGTTCCAGGGGGCTGGGAGGAAACACCATATATTTT
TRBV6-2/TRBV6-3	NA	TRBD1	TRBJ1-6	CASSYDRGRNSPLHF	TGTGCCAGCAGTTACGACAGGGGGCGGAATTCACCCCTCCACTTT
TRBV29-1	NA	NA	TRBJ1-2	CSVGGDDGYTF	TGCAGCGTTGGGGGCGATGATGGCTACACCTTC
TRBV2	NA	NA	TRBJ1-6	CASSDVPGKPLHF	TGTGCCAGCAGTGATGTACCGGGTAAACCCCTCCACTTT
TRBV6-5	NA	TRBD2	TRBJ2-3	CASSYDTTSGNTQYF	TGTGCCAGCAGTTACGACACGACTAGCGGCAATACGCAGTATTTT
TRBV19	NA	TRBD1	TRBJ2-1	CASSTGTGSNEQFF	TGTGCCAGTAGTACCGGGACAGGGAGCAATGAGCAGTTCTTC
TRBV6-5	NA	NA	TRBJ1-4	CASSYRATGEGEKLFF	TGTGCCAGCAGTTACAGGGCTACCGGGGAGGGAGAAAAACTGTTTTTT
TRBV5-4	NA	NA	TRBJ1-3	CASSHYSGNTIYF	TGTGCCAGCAGCCACTACTCTGGAAACACCATATATTTT
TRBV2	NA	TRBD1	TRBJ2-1	CASSMGQGGLEQFF	TGTGCCAGCAGTATGGGACAGGGTGGGCTCGAGCAGTTCTTC
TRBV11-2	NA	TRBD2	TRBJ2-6	CASSFRAGGDNVLTF	TGTGCCAGCAGCTTCCGAGCGGGGGGAGACAACGTCCTGACTTTC
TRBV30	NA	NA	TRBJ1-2	CAWSETVNYGYTF	TGTGCCTGGAGTGAGACAGTTAACTATGGCTACACCTTC
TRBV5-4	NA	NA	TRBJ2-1	CASSLEGVAAYNEQFF	TGTGCCAGCAGCTTGGAGGGAGTAGCGGCCTACAATGAGCAGTTCTTC
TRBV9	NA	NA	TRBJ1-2	CASSQTANYGYTF	TGTGCCAGCAGCCAGACAGCTAACTATGGCTACACCTTC
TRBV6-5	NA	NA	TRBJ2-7	CASSPLDTYEQYF	TGTGCCAGCAGTCCCCTGGACACTTACGAGCAGTACTTC
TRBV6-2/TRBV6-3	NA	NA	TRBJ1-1	CASSFSQGTVNTEAFF	TGTGCCAGCAGTTTTAGTCAGGGCACGGTGAACACTGAAGCTTTCTTT
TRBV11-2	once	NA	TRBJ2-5	CASSSAGGKYQETQYF	TGTGCCAGCAGCTCCGCAGGGGGGAAGTACCAAGAGACCCAGTACTTC
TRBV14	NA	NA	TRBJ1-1	CASSQGGLGTEAFF	TGTGCCAGCAGCCAAGGAGGTCTGGGCACTGAAGCTTTCTTT
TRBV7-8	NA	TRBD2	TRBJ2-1	CAISGSRDEQFF	TGTGCCATTAGCGGGAGCCGAGATGAGCAGTTCTTC
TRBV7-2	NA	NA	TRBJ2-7	CASSLGYGTYEQYF	TGTGCCAGCAGCTTAGGTTACGGGACCTACGAGCAGTACTTC
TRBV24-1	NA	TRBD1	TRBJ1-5	CATSEGGQGRFQPQHF	TGTGCCACCAGTGAGGGCGGACAGGGGAGATTTCAGCCCCAGCATTTT
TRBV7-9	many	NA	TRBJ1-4	CASRSPSSTNEKLFF	TGTGCCAGCCGTTCCCCCAGTTCAACTAATGAAAAACTGTTTTTT
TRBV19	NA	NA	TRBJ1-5	CASTKEDGVTNQPQHF	TGTGCCAGTACTAAGGAAGACGGAGTTACCAATCAGCCCCAGCATTTT
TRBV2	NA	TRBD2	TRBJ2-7	CASSESRGGGWQYF	TGTGCCAGCAGTGAATCGCGGGGGGGTGGATGGCAGTACTTC
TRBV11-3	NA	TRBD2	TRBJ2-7	CASSLVPGGTYEQYF	TGTGCCAGCAGCTTAGTTCCGGGAGGGACCTACGAGCAGTACTTC
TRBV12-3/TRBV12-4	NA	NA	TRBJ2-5	CASSLGGAGTQYF	TGTGCCAGCAGTTTAGGTGGAGCTGGGACCCAGTACTTC
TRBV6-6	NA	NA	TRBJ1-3	CASSYASSGNTIYF	TGTGCCAGCAGTTACGCGAGCTCTGGAAACACCATATATTTT
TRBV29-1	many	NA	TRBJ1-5	CSMQEGVNQPQHF	TGCAGCATGCAGGAAGGGGTCAATCAGCCCCAGCATTTT
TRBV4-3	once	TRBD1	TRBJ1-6	CASSQTGAASPLHF	TGCGCCAGCAGCCAAACAGGGGCGGCTTCACCCCTCCACTTT
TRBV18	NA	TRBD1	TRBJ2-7	CASSPGGTGPYEQYF	TGTGCCAGCTCACCCGGGGGGACAGGGCCCTATGAGCAGTACTTC
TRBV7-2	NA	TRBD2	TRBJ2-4	CASSLAGGAKNIQYF	TGTGCCAGCAGCTTAGCGGGGGGGGCCAAAAACATTCAGTACTTC
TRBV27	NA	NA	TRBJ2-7	CASSFVGVVREQYF	TGTGCCAGCAGTTTTGTCGGGGTGGTAAGAGAGCAGTACTTC
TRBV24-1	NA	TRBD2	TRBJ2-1	CATSDPLSGEQFF	TGTGCCACCAGTGATCCCCTTAGCGGGGAGCAGTTCTTC
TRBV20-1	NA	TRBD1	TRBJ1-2	CSAPTGGGYTF	TGCAGTGCTCCCACAGGGGGTGGCTACACCTTC
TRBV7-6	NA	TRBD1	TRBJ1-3	CASSLEQGVSGNTIYF	TGTGCCAGCAGCTTAGAACAGGGGGTCTCAGGAAACACCATATATTTT